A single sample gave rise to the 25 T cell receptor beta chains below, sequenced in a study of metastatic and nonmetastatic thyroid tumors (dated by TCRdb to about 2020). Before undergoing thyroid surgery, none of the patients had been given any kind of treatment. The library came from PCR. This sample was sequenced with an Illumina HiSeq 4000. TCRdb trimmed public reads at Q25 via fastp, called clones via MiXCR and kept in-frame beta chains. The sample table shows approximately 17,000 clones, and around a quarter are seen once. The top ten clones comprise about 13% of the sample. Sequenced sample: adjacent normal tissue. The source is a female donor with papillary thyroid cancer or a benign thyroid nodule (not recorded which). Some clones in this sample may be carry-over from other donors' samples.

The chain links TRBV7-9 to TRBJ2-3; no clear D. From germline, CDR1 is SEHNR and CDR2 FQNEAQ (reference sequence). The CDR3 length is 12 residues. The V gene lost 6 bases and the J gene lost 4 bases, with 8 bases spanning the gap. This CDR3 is CASRGVADTQYF. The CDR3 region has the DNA TGTGCCAGCAGGGGTGTAGCAGATACGCAGTATTTT.

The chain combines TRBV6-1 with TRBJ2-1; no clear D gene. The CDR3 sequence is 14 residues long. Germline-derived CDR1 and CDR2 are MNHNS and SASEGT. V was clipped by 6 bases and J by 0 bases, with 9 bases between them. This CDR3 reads CASSPESSYNEQFF. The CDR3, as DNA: TGTGCCAGCAGCCCAGAGAGCTCCTACAATGAGCAGTTCTTC.

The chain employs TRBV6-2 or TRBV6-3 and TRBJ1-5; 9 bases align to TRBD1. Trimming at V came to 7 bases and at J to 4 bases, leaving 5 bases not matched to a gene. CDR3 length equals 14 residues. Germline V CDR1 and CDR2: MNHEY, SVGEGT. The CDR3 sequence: CASMLQGANQPQHF. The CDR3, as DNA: TGTGCCAGCATGTTACAGGGGGCGAATCAGCCCCAGCATTTT.

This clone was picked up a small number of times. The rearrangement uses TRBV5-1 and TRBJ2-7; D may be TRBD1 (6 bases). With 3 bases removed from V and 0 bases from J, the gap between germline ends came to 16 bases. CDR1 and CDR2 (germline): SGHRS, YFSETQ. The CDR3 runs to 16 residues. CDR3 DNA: TGCGCCAGCAGCTACGCCGGGACAACAACCTCCTACGAGCAGTACTTC. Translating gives CASSYAGTTTSYEQYF. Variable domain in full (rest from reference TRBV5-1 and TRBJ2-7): KAGVTQTPRYLIKTRGQQVTLSCSPISGHRSVSWYQQTPGQGLQFLFEYFSETQRNKGNFPGRFSGRQFSNSRSEMNVSTLELGDSALYLCASSYAGTTTSYEQYFGPGTRLTVT.

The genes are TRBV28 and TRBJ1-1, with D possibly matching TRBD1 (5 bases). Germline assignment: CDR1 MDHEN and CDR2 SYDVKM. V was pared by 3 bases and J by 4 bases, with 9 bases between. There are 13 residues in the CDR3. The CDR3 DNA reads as TGTGCCAGCAGTTTTTTCCAGGGCACTGAAGCTTTCTTT. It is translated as CASSFFQGTEAFF.

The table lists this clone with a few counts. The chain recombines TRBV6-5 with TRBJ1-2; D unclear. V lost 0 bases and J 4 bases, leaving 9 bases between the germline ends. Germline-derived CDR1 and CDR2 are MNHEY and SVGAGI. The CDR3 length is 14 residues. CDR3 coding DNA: TGTGCCAGCAGTTACTCTGGCACCCTCTATGGCTACACCTTC. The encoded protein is CASSYSGTLYGYTF.

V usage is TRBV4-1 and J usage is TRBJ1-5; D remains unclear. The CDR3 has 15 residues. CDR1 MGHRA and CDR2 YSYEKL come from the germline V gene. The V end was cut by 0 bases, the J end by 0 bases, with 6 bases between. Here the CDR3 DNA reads TGCGCCAGCAGCCAAGATATCTTTAGCAATCAGCCCCAGCATTTT. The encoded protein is CASSQDIFSNQPQHF.

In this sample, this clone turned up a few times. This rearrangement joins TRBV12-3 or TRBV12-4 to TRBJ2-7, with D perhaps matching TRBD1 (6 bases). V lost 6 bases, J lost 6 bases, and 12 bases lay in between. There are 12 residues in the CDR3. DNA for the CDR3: TGTGCCAGCAGCACCAGGGGTACCGAGCAGTACTTC. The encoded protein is CASSTRGTEQYF.

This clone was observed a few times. The CDR3 protein is CSARGQRNTEAFF. CDR3 DNA: TGCAGTGCTAGGGGACAGCGGAACACTGAAGCTTTCTTT. The gene calls are TRBV20-1 and TRBJ1-1; 7 nucleotides line up with TRBD1. The CDR3 loop spans 13 amino acids. The V gene end was trimmed by 3 bases and the J gene end by 1 base; junction bases not matched to a gene: 2. CDR1 and CDR2 from the germline V gene are DFQATT and SNEGSKA (reference sequence).

The CDR3 spells CASSLADWAVHQAFF. The CDR3 bases are TGCGCCAGCAGCTTGGCCGATTGGGCAGTACACCAAGCTTTCTTT. The chain links TRBV5-1 to TRBJ1-1; D unresolved. The CDR3 is 15 amino acids. Trimming shortened V by 0 bases and J by 9 bases, and 18 bases separated the two germline ends. Germline CDR1 reads SGHRS; CDR2 reads YFSETQ.

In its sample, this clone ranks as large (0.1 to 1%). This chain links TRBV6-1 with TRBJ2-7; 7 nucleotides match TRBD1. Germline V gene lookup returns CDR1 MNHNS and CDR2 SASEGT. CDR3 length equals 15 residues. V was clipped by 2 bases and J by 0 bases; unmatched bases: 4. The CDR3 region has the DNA TGTGCCAGCAGTGAACCGGGACAGCGCTCCTACGAGCAGTACTTC. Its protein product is CASSEPGQRSYEQYF.

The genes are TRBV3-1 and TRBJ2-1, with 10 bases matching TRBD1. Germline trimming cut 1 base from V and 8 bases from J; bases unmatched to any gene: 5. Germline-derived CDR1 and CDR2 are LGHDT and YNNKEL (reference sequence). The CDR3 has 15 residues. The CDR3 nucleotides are TGTGCCAGCAGCCAAGGGACAGGGGGGGTAGATGAGCAGTTCTTC. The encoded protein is CASSQGTGGVDEQFF.

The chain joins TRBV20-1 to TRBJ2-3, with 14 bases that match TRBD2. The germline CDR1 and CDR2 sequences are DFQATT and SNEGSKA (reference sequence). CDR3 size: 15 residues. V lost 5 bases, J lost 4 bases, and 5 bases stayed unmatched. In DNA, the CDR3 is TGCAGTGCTGGAGGGACTAGCGGGAGTCCAGATACGCAGTATTTT. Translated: CSAGGTSGSPDTQYF.

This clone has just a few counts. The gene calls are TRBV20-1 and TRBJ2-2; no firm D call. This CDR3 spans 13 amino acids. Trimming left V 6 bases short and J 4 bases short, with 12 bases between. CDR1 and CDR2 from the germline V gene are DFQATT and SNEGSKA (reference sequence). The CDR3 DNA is TGCAGTGCCACGAACGTTCGCACCGGGGAGCTGTTTTTT. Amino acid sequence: CSATNVRTGELFF.

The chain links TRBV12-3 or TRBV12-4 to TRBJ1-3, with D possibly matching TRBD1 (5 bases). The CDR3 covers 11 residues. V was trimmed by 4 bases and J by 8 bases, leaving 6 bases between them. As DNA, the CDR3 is TGTGCCAGCAGTTCCAGGGACACCATATATTTT. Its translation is CASSSRDTIYF.

The CDR3 sequence is CSGTGGDYGYTF. The DNA for the CDR3 is TGCAGCGGAACAGGGGGCGACTATGGCTACACCTTC. The chain combines TRBV29-1 with TRBJ1-2; TRBD1 matches at 9 bases. Germline lookup yields CDR1 SQVTM and CDR2 ANQGSEA. The CDR3 consists of 12 residues. V trimming: 7 bases; J trimming: 3 bases; junction bases outside the gene matches: 3.

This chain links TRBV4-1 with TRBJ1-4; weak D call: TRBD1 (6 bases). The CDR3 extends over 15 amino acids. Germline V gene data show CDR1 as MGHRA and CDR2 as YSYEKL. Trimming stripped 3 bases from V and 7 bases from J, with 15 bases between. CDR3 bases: TGCGCCAGCAGCCACCAGGGGAGGGGTAGTGAAAAACTGTTTTTT. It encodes CASSHQGRGSEKLFF.

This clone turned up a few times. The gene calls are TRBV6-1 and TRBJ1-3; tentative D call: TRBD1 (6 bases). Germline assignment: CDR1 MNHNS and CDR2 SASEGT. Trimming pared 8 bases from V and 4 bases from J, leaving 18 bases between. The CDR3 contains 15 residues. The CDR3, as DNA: TGTGCCAGCCGACAGGATGGTGCGGCAGGAAACACCATATATTTT. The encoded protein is CASRQDGAAGNTIYF.

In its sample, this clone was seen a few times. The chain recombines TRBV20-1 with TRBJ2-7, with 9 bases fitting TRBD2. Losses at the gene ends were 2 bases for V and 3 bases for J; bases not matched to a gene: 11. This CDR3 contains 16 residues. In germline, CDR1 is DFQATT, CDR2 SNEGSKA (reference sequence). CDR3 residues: CSARPQSGLAFYEQYF. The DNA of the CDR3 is TGCAGTGCTAGACCCCAATCGGGACTAGCCTTCTACGAGCAGTACTTC.

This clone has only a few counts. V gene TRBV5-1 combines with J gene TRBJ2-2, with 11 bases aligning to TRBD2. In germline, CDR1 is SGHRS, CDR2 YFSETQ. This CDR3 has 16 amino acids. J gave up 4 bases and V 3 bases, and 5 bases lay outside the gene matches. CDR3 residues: CASSSGTSGITGELFF. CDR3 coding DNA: TGCGCCAGCAGCTCCGGGACTAGCGGAATCACCGGGGAGCTGTTTTTT.

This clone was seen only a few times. The CDR3 spells CSAGTVATNEKLFF. CDR3 nucleotide sequence: TGCAGTGCCGGGACAGTTGCAACTAATGAAAAACTGTTTTTT. This rearrangement joins TRBV20-1 to TRBJ1-4; 7 nucleotides line up with TRBD1. J lost 0 bases, V lost 6 bases, and 4 bases had no gene match. The CDR3 consists of 14 residues. Germline V gives CDR1 DFQATT, CDR2 SNEGSKA (reference sequence).

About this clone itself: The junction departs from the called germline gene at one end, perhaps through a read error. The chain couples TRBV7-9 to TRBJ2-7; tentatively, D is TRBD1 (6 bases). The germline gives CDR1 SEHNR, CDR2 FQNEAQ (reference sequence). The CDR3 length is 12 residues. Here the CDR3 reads CASSHDRYGQYF. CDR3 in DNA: TGTGCCAGCAGCCACGACAGGTACGGGCAGTACTTC.

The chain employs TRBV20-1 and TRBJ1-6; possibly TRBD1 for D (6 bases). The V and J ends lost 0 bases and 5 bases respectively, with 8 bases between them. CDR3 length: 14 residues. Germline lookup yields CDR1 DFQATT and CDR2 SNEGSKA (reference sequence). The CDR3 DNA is TGCAGTGCTAGAGACAGGGGCAATAATTCACCCCTCCACTTT. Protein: CSARDRGNNSPLHF.

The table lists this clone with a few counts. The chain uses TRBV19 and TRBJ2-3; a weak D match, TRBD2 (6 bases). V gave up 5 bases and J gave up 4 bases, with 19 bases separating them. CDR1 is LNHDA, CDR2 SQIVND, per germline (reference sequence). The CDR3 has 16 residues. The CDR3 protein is CASSHHGSGPPDTQYF. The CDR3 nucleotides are TGTGCCAGTAGTCATCACGGGAGTGGGCCCCCAGATACGCAGTATTTT.

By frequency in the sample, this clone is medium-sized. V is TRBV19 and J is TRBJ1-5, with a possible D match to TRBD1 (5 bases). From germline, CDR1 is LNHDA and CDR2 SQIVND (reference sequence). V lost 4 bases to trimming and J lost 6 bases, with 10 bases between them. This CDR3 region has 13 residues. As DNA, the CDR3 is TGTGCCAGTAGTACAGGGATGGGTCAGCCCCAGCATTTT. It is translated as CASSTGMGQPQHF.